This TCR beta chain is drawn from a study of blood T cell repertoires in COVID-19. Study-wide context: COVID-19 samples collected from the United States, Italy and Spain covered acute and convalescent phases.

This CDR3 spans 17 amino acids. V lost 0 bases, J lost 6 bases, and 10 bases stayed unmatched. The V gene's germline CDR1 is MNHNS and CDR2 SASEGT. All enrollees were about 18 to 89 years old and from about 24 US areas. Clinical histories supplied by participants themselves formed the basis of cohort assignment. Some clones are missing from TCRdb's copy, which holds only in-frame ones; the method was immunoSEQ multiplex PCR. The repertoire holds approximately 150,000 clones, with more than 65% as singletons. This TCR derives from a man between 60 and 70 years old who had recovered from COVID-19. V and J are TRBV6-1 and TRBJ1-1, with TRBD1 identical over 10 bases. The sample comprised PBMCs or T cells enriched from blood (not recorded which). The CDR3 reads CASSEARDRGPLAEAFF. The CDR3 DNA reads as TGTGCCAGCAGTGAAGCCCGGGACAGGGGACCCCTCGCTGAAGCTTTCTTT.